These 18 T cell receptor beta chains came from one sample sequenced in a study of cytomegalovirus exposure and HLA in healthy donors. Primers included in the PCR were 60 Vbeta and 13 Jbeta primers. Libraries were prepared by immunoSEQ multiplex PCR; TCRdb keeps only in-frame clonotypes and omits some of them. This repertoire shows tens of thousands of clones, around 80% found once; its top ten account for approximately 20%. Sequencing input: PBMCs. These receptors were taken from a woman in her 40s in good health and CMV-seropositive.

This chain links TRBV18 with TRBJ1-3; 8 bases map to TRBD1. J lost 0 bases, V lost 3 bases, and 13 bases had no gene match. Per the germline V gene, CDR1 is KGHSH and CDR2 is LQKENI. This CDR3 spans 19 amino acids. The CDR3 sequence: CASSPLPLKTGDSGNTIYF. The CDR3 nucleotides read TGTGCCAGCTCACCGCTACCACTGAAGACAGGGGACTCTGGAAACACCATATATTTT.

The V call is TRBV4-3, the J call TRBJ2-2; 9 positions agree with TRBD1. The V gene's germline CDR1 is LGHNA and CDR2 YSLEER. The CDR3 covers 14 residues. The V gene end was trimmed by 4 bases and the J gene end by 10 bases; junction bases not matched to a gene: 7. CDR3 region: CASSRDRAGLELFF. In nucleotides, the CDR3 is TGCGCCAGCAGCCGGGACAGGGCGGGCTTGGAGCTGTTTTTT.

V is TRBV4-3 and J is TRBJ1-2; TRBD1 agrees at 10 bases. The CDR3 is made up of 14 amino acids. Germline lookup yields CDR1 LGHNA and CDR2 YSLEER. The V and J ends lost 0 bases and 9 bases, in that order; junction bases with no gene match: 4. As DNA, the CDR3 is TGCGCCAGCAGCCAAGAGGGACAGGGGTTAAGCTACACCTTC. Its protein is CASSQEGQGLSYTF.

The chain has TRBV7-7 and TRBJ2-5; no clear D. Between the trimmed V and J ends, which lost 5 bases and 4 bases, there was a span of 11 bases. This CDR3 has 13 amino acids. Germline CDR1 is SSHAT and CDR2 is FNYEAQ (reference sequence). CDR3 DNA: TGTGCCAGCAGCCCTTACCGCGGAGAGACCCAGTACTTC. Its translation: CASSPYRGETQYF.

The V and J genes are TRBV6-5 and TRBJ1-1; perhaps TRBD1 as D (5 bases). With 5 bases removed from V and 7 bases from J, the gap between germline ends came to 8 bases. Germline CDR1 and CDR2: MNHEY and SVGAGI. The CDR3 runs to 11 residues. This CDR3 is CASSRDSEAFF. CDR3 bases: TGTGCCAGCAGTCGAGACAGTGAAGCTTTCTTT.

This chain uses TRBV6-1 with TRBJ1-4; 7 bases map to TRBD1. CDR3 size: 12 residues. Germline V gene data show CDR1 as MNHNS and CDR2 as SASEGT. After removal of 3 bases from V and 8 bases from J, the junction contained 0 bases not matched to a gene. CDR3: CASSDRGEKLFF. CDR3 nucleotide sequence: TGTGCCAGCAGTGACAGGGGGGAAAAACTGTTTTTT.

The V gene is TRBV9, the J gene TRBJ1-1, with TRBD1 as a possible D gene (6 bases). Germline CDR1 and CDR2: SGDLS and YYNGEE. The V gene lost 4 bases and the J gene lost 9 bases, with 13 bases spanning the gap. The CDR3 is 12 amino acids. The CDR3 sequence is CASSRTGQKAFF. DNA of the CDR3: TGTGCCAGCAGCCGTACCGGACAGAAAGCTTTCTTT.

V gene TRBV6-5 combines with J gene TRBJ2-2; the match to TRBD1 covers 8 bases. CDR1 is MNHEY and CDR2 is SVGAGI in the germline V gene. There are 14 residues in the CDR3. V lost 6 bases to trimming and J lost 3 bases; unmatched junction nucleotides: 3. This CDR3 reads CASRLTGDTGELFF. The CDR3 coding sequence is TGTGCCAGCAGACTGACAGGGGACACCGGGGAGCTGTTTTTT.

V is TRBV30 and J is TRBJ1-3; D not resolved. Germline values: CDR1 GTSNPN, CDR2 SVGIG (reference sequence). The germline V and J ends were trimmed by 3 bases and 6 bases, with 6 bases remaining between them. CDR3 size: 11 residues. The CDR3: CAWSSENTIYF. The CDR3 DNA sequence: TGTGCCTGGAGCTCAGAAAACACCATATATTTT.

This clone was picked up one time. V gene TRBV9 combines with J gene TRBJ2-7; possible D gene TRBD1, 5 bases. Germline CDR1 reads SGDLS; CDR2 reads YYNGEE. V was trimmed by 5 bases and J by 6 bases, leaving 12 bases between them. The CDR3 contains 12 residues. CDR3 bases: TGTGCCAGCAGTCCTCAGGGTAGCGAGCAGTACTTC. It codes for CASSPQGSEQYF.

This chain connects TRBV5-4 to TRBJ1-1; tentatively, D is TRBD1 (6 bases). From germline, CDR1 is SGHNT and CDR2 YYREEE (reference sequence). CDR3 length equals 12 residues. V shed 4 bases and J shed 7 bases, with 11 bases lying between them. The CDR3 loop reads CASSMDSFEAFF. In nucleotides, the CDR3 is TGTGCCAGCAGCATGGACAGCTTTGAAGCTTTCTTT.

This clone showed up just once. The chain links TRBV10-3 to TRBJ2-3; 7 bases are shared with TRBD1. After removal of 2 bases from V and 4 bases from J, the junction contained 9 bases not matched to a gene. CDR1 is ENHRY, CDR2 SYGVKD, per germline. This CDR3 has 16 amino acids. The CDR3 DNA is TGTGCCATCAGTGAGGAAAGGGGGCAAGCCCCAGATACGCAGTATTTT. Translated, it gives CAISEERGQAPDTQYF.

The V and J genes are TRBV7-2 and TRBJ1-1; 9 nucleotides agree with TRBD1. The ends lost 5 bases at V and 5 bases at J; junction bases unmatched: 12. CDR3 size: 16 residues. The germline V gene encodes CDR1 SGHTA and CDR2 FQGNSA. CDR3 in DNA: TGTGCCAGCAGCACCAAACCCTTGACAGGGGGAACTGAAGCTTTCTTT. Translating it yields CASSTKPLTGGTEAFF.

The chain combines TRBV9 with TRBJ2-3; TRBD2 aligns across 11 bases. The CDR3 has 15 residues. The junction had 1 base not matched to a gene; V was cut back by 0 bases and J by 4 bases. CDR1 and CDR2 from the germline V gene are SGDLS and YYNGEE. CDR3: CASSVDSGGADTQYF. Here the CDR3 DNA reads TGTGCCAGCAGCGTAGATAGCGGGGGGGCAGATACGCAGTATTTT.

The V gene is TRBV19, the J gene TRBJ2-7; D is undetermined. Germline lookup yields CDR1 LNHDA and CDR2 SQIVND (reference sequence). V was clipped by 6 bases and J by 0 bases, with 9 bases between them. The CDR3 contains 13 residues. The CDR3 sequence: CASRNSHSYEQYF. The CDR3 DNA sequence: TGTGCCAGTAGGAACAGCCACTCCTACGAGCAGTACTTC.

In its sample, this clone was seen a few times. The chain couples TRBV11-2 to TRBJ2-1, with TRBD2 as a possible D gene (6 bases). Germline CDR1 SGHAT, CDR2 FQNNGV. V shed 5 bases and J shed 0 bases, with 11 bases lying between them. This CDR3 is built from 15 residues. CDR3 sequence (DNA): TGTGCCAGCAGCCCTAGCGCGAGCTCCTACAATGAGCAGTTCTTC. It specifies CASSPSASSYNEQFF. The entire variable domain, with the rest obtained from reference TRBV11-2 and TRBJ2-1, is as follows: EAGVAQSPRYKIIEKRQSVAFWCNPISGHATLYWYQQILGQGPKLLIQFQNNGVVDDSQLPKDRFSAERLKGVDSTLKIQPAKLEDSAVYLCASSPSASSYNEQFFGPGTRLTVL.

V gene TRBV29-1 combines with J gene TRBJ1-4; D not certain. Trimming took 0 bases from V and 10 from J, leaving 6 bases between them. The CDR3 covers 11 residues. The germline gives CDR1 SQVTM, CDR2 ANQGSEA. CDR3: CSVEDPGKLFF. The CDR3 nucleotides read TGCAGCGTTGAAGATCCGGGAAAACTGTTTTTT. The full variable domain, in which reference TRBV29-1 and TRBJ1-4 provide the parts outside the CDR3, is SAVISQKPSRDICQRGTSLTIQCQVDSQVTMMFWYRQQPGQSLTLIATANQGSEATYESGFVIDKFPISRPNLTFSTLTVSNMSPEDSSIYLCSVEDPGKLFFGSGTQLSVL.

The sample holds a few counts of this clone. CDR3 region: CASSLAGGQGSYEQYF. The CDR3 region has the DNA TGTGCCAGCAGCTTGGCAGGGGGACAGGGGTCCTACGAGCAGTACTTC. The chain couples TRBV5-5 to TRBJ2-7, with 10 bases fitting TRBD1. The trim removed 0 bases at V and 1 base at J, leaving 4 bases unmatched. Germline CDR1 is SGHKS and CDR2 is YYEKEE (reference sequence). The CDR3 covers 16 residues.